These 27 T cell receptor beta chains came from one sample sequenced in a study of monozygotic twins with inflammatory bowel disease. With the 5' RACE reads reprocessed, TCRdb shows one record per CDR3 protein and no DNA. With more than 300,000 distinct CDR3 sequences in the sample, the ten largest clones hold 2% to 3%. What was sequenced was blood. The receptor source for this set is a human donor with ulcerative colitis or Crohn's disease, or a healthy co-twin of an affected twin (not recorded which).

The V call is TRBV12-3 or TRBV12-4, the J call TRBJ1-4. This CDR3 contains 11 residues. The CDR3 is CASMGRSGLFF.

The rearrangement links TRBV15 to TRBJ2-5. The germline V gene has CDR1 LNHNV and CDR2 YYDKDF (reference sequence). The CDR3 runs to 12 residues. CDR3 region: CATSRVEETQYF. The full variable domain, its missing parts supplied by reference TRBV15 and TRBJ2-5, is DAMVIQNPRYQVTQFGKPVTLSCSQTLNHNVMYWYQQKSSQAPKLLFHYYDKDFNNEADTPDNFQSRRPNTSFCFLDIRSPGLGDTAMYLCATSRVEETQYFGPGTRLLVL.

The CDR3 reads CASSGTGPYEQYF. V is TRBV27 and J is TRBJ2-7; TCRdb calls TRBD1, which cannot be checked without DNA. Germline V gene data show CDR1 as MNHEY and CDR2 as SMNVEV (reference sequence). CDR3 length equals 13 residues.

The chain links TRBV12-5 to TRBJ1-1. The CDR3 is 17 residues long. The germline V gene encodes CDR1 LGHNT and CDR2 FRNRAP. The CDR3 region is CASGLVRDGTMNTEAFF.

The rearrangement uses TRBV27 and TRBJ2-7; TCRdb picks TRBD2, but there is no DNA to check that call. The CDR3 extends over 17 amino acids. CDR1 and CDR2 from the germline V gene are MNHEY and SMNVEV (reference sequence). CDR3 sequence reads: CASSLHGTSLSSYEQYF.

The genes are TRBV7-2 and TRBJ2-1; TCRdb outputs TRBD2, but without DNA this stays unchecked. The CDR3 contains 14 residues. Germline CDR1 and CDR2: SGHTA and FQGNSA. The CDR3 reads CASSKDSGYNEQFF. Supplemented by reference TRBV7-2 and TRBJ2-1, the full variable domain reads GAGVSQSPSNKVTEKGKDVELRCDPISGHTALYWYRQSLGQGLEFLIYFQGNSAPDKSGLPSDRFSAERTGGSVSTLTIQRTQQEDSAVYLCASSKDSGYNEQFFGPGTRLTVL.

V is TRBV5-1 and J is TRBJ1-1. The CDR3 is 14 residues long. Germline-derived CDR1 and CDR2 are SGHRS and YFSETQ. CDR3 loop: CASSLDSTNTEAFF. The complete variable domain, with remaining parts taken from reference TRBV5-1 and TRBJ1-1, reads KAGVTQTPRYLIKTRGQQVTLSCSPISGHRSVSWYQQTPGQGLQFLFEYFSETQRNKGNFPGRFSGRQFSNSRSEMNVSTLELGDSALYLCASSLDSTNTEAFFGQGTRLTVV.

The V call is TRBV19, the J call TRBJ2-7. The CDR3 consists of 15 residues. Germline V gives CDR1 LNHDA, CDR2 SQIVND (reference sequence). CDR3 sequence reads: CASSIWNQGSGEQYF.

The CDR3 reads CASSPRDRTNSPLHF. The V and J genes are TRBV18 and TRBJ1-6; TCRdb's D call, TRBD1, is unchecked because there is no DNA. Germline V gene lookup returns CDR1 KGHSH and CDR2 LQKENI. This CDR3 spans 15 amino acids.

The chain is built from TRBV3-1 and TRBJ2-6. This CDR3 comprises 16 residues. Germline CDR1 is LGHDT and CDR2 is YNNKEL (reference sequence). This chain's CDR3 is CASSQDKGTRANVLTF.

The J gene is TRBJ1-4, the V gene TRBV5-1. Looked up from germline, CDR1 is SGHRS and CDR2 is YFSETQ. This CDR3 is built from 13 residues. CDR3 protein: CASSSDGNEKLFF.

V gene TRBV5-5 combines with J gene TRBJ2-1; TCRdb gives TRBD1 as the D gene, but with no DNA this cannot be confirmed. This CDR3 has 13 residues. In germline, CDR1 is SGHKS, CDR2 YYEKEE (reference sequence). The CDR3: CASSRLGQNEQFF.

Here the CDR3 reads CASTNLRVGTGANVLTF. The chain recombines TRBV7-9 with TRBJ2-6; TCRdb lists TRBD1, though no DNA is available to test this call. This CDR3 is 17 amino acids long. Germline V lookup: CDR1 SEHNR, CDR2 FQNEAQ (reference sequence).

The chain recombines TRBV6-2 or TRBV6-3 with TRBJ2-3; TCRdb lists TRBD1, though no DNA is available to test this call. Germline V gene lookup returns CDR1 MNHEY and CDR2 SVGEGT. There are 16 residues in the CDR3. CDR3 region: CASRSRDRARTDTQYF.

The chain carries TRBV4-1 and TRBJ1-4. Germline CDR1 reads MGHRA; CDR2 reads YSYEKL. This CDR3 comprises 13 residues. CDR3 loop: CASSLDLRPSMFF.

The V and J genes are TRBV12-3 or TRBV12-4 and TRBJ1-6; TCRdb indicates TRBD1, and absent DNA this call remains unverified. The CDR3 runs to 16 residues. The CDR3 loop reads CASSNRGSSYNSPLHF.

The rearrangement links TRBV13 to TRBJ1-2. The CDR3 has 13 amino acids. Germline V gene sequence: CDR1 PRHDT, CDR2 FYEKMQ (reference sequence). CDR3 loop: CASSRRAGGGYTF.

The chain carries TRBV5-1 and TRBJ2-3; as DNA is missing, the TRBD2 call by TCRdb cannot be tested. This CDR3 contains 17 residues. Per germline, CDR1 SGHRS and CDR2 YFSETQ. The chain's CDR3 is CASSLWVAGANTDTQYF.

This rearrangement joins TRBV5-1 to TRBJ2-2. The CDR3 loop spans 13 amino acids. The V gene's germline CDR1 is SGHRS and CDR2 YFSETQ. CDR3 region: CASSIGTSGELFF. Using reference TRBV5-1 and TRBJ2-2 for the parts outside the CDR3, the full variable domain is KAGVTQTPRYLIKTRGQQVTLSCSPISGHRSVSWYQQTPGQGLQFLFEYFSETQRNKGNFPGRFSGRQFSNSRSEMNVSTLELGDSALYLCASSIGTSGELFFGEGSRLTVL.

V gene TRBV7-9 combines with J gene TRBJ2-7. Germline CDR1 SEHNR, CDR2 FQNEAQ (reference sequence). This CDR3 has 11 amino acids. CDR3 protein: CASSENYEQYF.

This sequence joins TRBV27 and TRBJ2-7; absent DNA, TCRdb's TRBD1 call cannot be checked. Germline CDR1 and CDR2: MNHEY and SMNVEV (reference sequence). The CDR3 spans 14 residues. CDR3 protein: CASSWAGGSYEQYF.

The J gene is TRBJ2-4, the V gene TRBV5-1; TCRdb's D call of TRBD2 is untestable without DNA. The length of the CDR3 is 16 residues. The germline V gene has CDR1 SGHRS and CDR2 YFSETQ. The CDR3 sequence is CASSSFQGRSKNIQYF.

CDR3: CASSLELRESSYEQYF. This chain links TRBV5-1 with TRBJ2-7; the TCRdb D gene call, TRBD2, has no DNA to confirm it. This CDR3 spans 16 amino acids. Germline V gene lookup returns CDR1 SGHRS and CDR2 YFSETQ.

The rearrangement uses TRBV6-2 or TRBV6-3 and TRBJ2-7. The CDR3 extends over 12 amino acids. Germline V gene data show CDR1 as MNHEY and CDR2 as SVGEGT. The CDR3 is CASSTPTYEQYF.

The rearrangement links TRBV19 to TRBJ1-5; no DNA is available, so the TRBD1 call from TCRdb remains unchecked. CDR3 length: 14 residues. Germline V lookup: CDR1 LNHDA, CDR2 SQIVND (reference sequence). CDR3 residues: CASLNTGINQPQHF.

The chain uses TRBV4-3 and TRBJ2-1; no DNA is available, so the TRBD1 call from TCRdb remains unchecked. The CDR3 runs to 17 residues. The V gene's germline CDR1 is LGHNA and CDR2 YSLEER. The CDR3 region is CASSQGHTGGLYNEQFF.

The chain recombines TRBV5-6 with TRBJ1-4; the D call from TCRdb, TRBD1, cannot be confirmed without DNA. Germline values: CDR1 SGHDT, CDR2 YYEEEE. The CDR3 extends over 15 amino acids. The CDR3 protein is CASSLGAGAVEKLFF.